This entry lists 10 T cell receptor beta chains sequenced from one sample in a study of response to subunit inactivated influenza vaccine. From the RT-PCR reads, TCRdb called clonotypes with MiXCR, one entry per CDR3 protein. The sample lists roughly 710,000 distinct CDR3 sequences; about 14% were seen once. Specimen: PBMCs from blood, collected less than 15 days before vaccination. These receptors were taken from a man aged 45-65 years who received an inactivated influenza vaccine.

This clonotype was seen at least ten times. The V and J genes are TRBV7-9 and TRBJ2-7; no clear D. V was clipped by 6 bases and J by 4 bases, with 13 bases between them. Germline CDR1 and CDR2: SEHNR and FQNEAQ (reference sequence). The CDR3 length is 13 residues. The chain's CDR3 is CASRLNYDYEQYF. CDR3 DNA: TGTGCCAGCAGATTAAACTACGATTACGAGCAGTACTTC.

The CDR3 DNA reads TGTGCCAGCAGTTCCGCCGGGGGGTCCCCCCAGTACTTC. It codes for CASSSAGGSPQYF. The chain recombines TRBV2 with TRBJ2-5; 7 bases map to TRBD2. The CDR3 has 13 amino acids. V dropped 5 bases and J dropped 9; count of bases not matched to a gene: 9. Germline CDR1 SNHLY, CDR2 FYNNEI. Full variable domain (missing parts from reference TRBV2 and TRBJ2-5): EPEVTQTPSHQVTQMGQEVILRCVPISNHLYFYWYRQILGQKVEFLVSFYNNEISEKSEIFDDQFSVERPDGSNFTLKIRSTKLEDSAMYFCASSSAGGSPQYFGPGTRLLVL.

The chain combines TRBV12-3 or TRBV12-4 with TRBJ1-5; unclear D gene. The CDR3 loop spans 12 amino acids. Trimming shortened V by 1 base and J by 12 bases, and 10 bases separated the two germline ends. Written as DNA, the CDR3 is TGTGCCAGCAGTTTAGGCAGCCAGTGCCAGCATTTT. It encodes CASSLGSQCQHF.

This clonotype was detected ten times or more. This chain connects TRBV7-2 to TRBJ1-6; D call uncertain. Deletions cut 5 bases from V and 0 bases from J, with 5 bases between. The length of the CDR3 is 14 residues. The germline V gene has CDR1 SGHTA and CDR2 FQGNSA. CDR3 amino acids: CASSPFSYNSPLHF. The CDR3 nucleotides are TGTGCCAGCAGCCCTTTCTCCTATAATTCACCCCTCCACTTT.

This clonotype was counted many times. The chain employs TRBV20-1 and TRBJ2-3; perhaps TRBD2 as D (6 bases). The ends were cut back, 2 bases at V and 0 bases at J, with 9 bases in the middle. Germline assignment: CDR1 DFQATT and CDR2 SNEGSKA (reference sequence). This CDR3 spans 14 amino acids. CDR3 loop: CSARRRGSTDTQYF. As DNA, the CDR3 is TGCAGTGCTAGAAGGAGGGGTAGCACAGATACGCAGTATTTT.

This rearrangement joins TRBV11-2 to TRBJ2-5; 8 bases are shared with TRBD1. Per germline, CDR1 SGHAT and CDR2 FQNNGV. V lost 5 bases and J lost 5; bases outside the gene matches: 10. The CDR3 is made up of 15 amino acids. The CDR3 reads CASSAPGGAWETQYF. The CDR3 nucleotides are TGTGCCAGCAGCGCACCAGGGGGCGCCTGGGAGACCCAGTACTTC. Full variable domain (outside the CDR3, taken from reference TRBV11-2 and TRBJ2-5): EAGVAQSPRYKIIEKRQSVAFWCNPISGHATLYWYQQILGQGPKLLIQFQNNGVVDDSQLPKDRFSAERLKGVDSTLKIQPAKLEDSAVYLCASSAPGGAWETQYFGPGTRLLVL.

The sample holds a few counts of this clonotype. V and J are TRBV5-1 and TRBJ2-3; D possibly corresponds to TRBD2 (6 bases). There are 16 residues in the CDR3. Trimming took off 0 bases at V and 4 bases at J, with 15 bases between the two ends. Germline CDR1 reads SGHRS; CDR2 reads YFSETQ. The CDR3 here is CASSLDVSRLADTQYF. In nucleotides, the CDR3 is TGCGCCAGCAGCTTGGATGTGAGCAGACTAGCAGATACGCAGTATTTT.

The V and J genes are TRBV7-2 and TRBJ2-5; weak D call: TRBD2 (5 bases). Trimming removed 5 bases from V and 1 base from J, with 11 bases in between. Per germline, CDR1 SGHTA and CDR2 FQGNSA. This CDR3 contains 14 residues. The DNA of the CDR3 is TGTGCCAGCAGCATCGGTGGGAGCCAAGAGACCCAGTACTTC. This sequence encodes CASSIGGSQETQYF.

This clonotype was picked up a small number of times. V and J are TRBV7-2 and TRBJ2-3; TRBD2 is a possible D gene (5 bases). Per the germline V gene, CDR1 is SGHTA and CDR2 is FQGNSA. The CDR3 is made up of 15 amino acids. V shed 4 bases and J shed 1 base, with 12 bases lying between them. CDR3 protein: CASSSGGWGTDTQYF. For the CDR3, the DNA is TGTGCCAGCAGCTCTGGAGGTTGGGGCACAGATACGCAGTATTTT.

This chain uses TRBV2 with TRBJ2-1, with TRBD2 matching over 11 bases. The germline V gene has CDR1 SNHLY and CDR2 FYNNEI. This CDR3 region has 14 residues. With V trimmed by 6 bases and J by 5 bases, 3 bases remained unmatched. CDR3 protein: CASSDSGRDNEQFF. In DNA form, the CDR3 reads TGTGCCAGCAGCGATAGCGGGAGGGACAATGAGCAGTTCTTC.